This T cell receptor (beta chain) was recovered during a study of Ad26.COV2.S vaccination and SARS-CoV-2 variants. Study at large: Vaccine-arm donor from the placebo-controlled COV1001 Ad26.COV2.S trial. Administration of Ad26.COV2.S was intramuscular, either once or twice 56 days apart.

Profiled with immunoSEQ multiplex PCR; TCRdb holds only in-frame clones, not every one. Found here are around 380,000 clones, more than 85% of them singletons; the top ten hold roughly 3%. Documented treatment: some 20 received Ad26.COV2.S at low or high dose, single or two shots; roughly 5 received placebo; per-sample allocation not given. Sampling occurred on day 63 after the first vaccine or placebo injection. Based in Boston, the donor was an adult of 18-55 years. Study conclusions and caveats: Spike-specific TCR breadth was greater after Ad26.COV2.S than placebo.

As for this clone: Its antigen is still unknown.

The CDR3 is made up of 13 amino acids. The ends were cut back, 3 bases at V and 5 bases at J, with 11 bases in the middle. Germline V gives CDR1 KGHSH, CDR2 LQKENI. The chain links TRBV18 to TRBJ2-7; D not resolved. Sequencing used peripheral blood, obtained in a trial of Ad26.COV2.S vaccine versus placebo. This receptor was taken from a person aged 18-65 years who received the Ad26.COV2.S COVID-19 vaccine or a placebo. The CDR3 nucleotides are TGTGCCAGCTCACCCTTTGGCCAGGACGAGCAGTACTTC. Residues: CASSPFGQDEQYF.